A selection of T cell receptor beta chains follows, all from one sample in a study of T cell changes during pregnancy in multiple sclerosis. Some clones are missing from TCRdb's copy, which holds only in-frame ones; the method was immunoSEQ multiplex PCR. The repertoire consists of almost 35,000 clones, with about nine tenths occurring once and the leading ten covering 12%. The source material was CD8+ T cells from peripheral blood mononuclear cells, sampled in the first trimester of pregnancy. Receptors were obtained from a female donor with multiple sclerosis, enrolled in a pregnancy study. The CDR3 runs from the conserved cysteine through the conserved F or W. Each record gives: V gene, clone size, J gene, D gene, CDR3 protein, CDR3 DNA. The D gene is left open where the match is weak. Where a row states a size, it is once, few, many or the class of an expanded clone; other rows omit it.

v_call: TRBV29-1; clone_size: few; j_call: TRBJ1-1; d_call: TRBD1; cdr3_aa: CSAKQGDTEAFF; cdr3_nt: TGCAGCGCCAAACAGGGGGACACTGAAGCTTTCTTT
v_call: TRBV28; clone_size: .; j_call: TRBJ1-3; d_call: .; cdr3_aa: CASSPFGNTIYF; cdr3_nt: TGTGCCAGCAGTCCCTTTGGAAACACCATATATTTT
v_call: TRBV28; clone_size: .; j_call: TRBJ2-7; d_call: TRBD1; cdr3_aa: CASTKTGVTYEQYF; cdr3_nt: TGTGCCAGCACGAAGACAGGGGTTACCTACGAGCAGTACTTC
v_call: TRBV9; clone_size: few; j_call: TRBJ2-7; d_call: .; cdr3_aa: CASSEGHIDEQYF; cdr3_nt: TGTGCCAGCAGCGAGGGACATATCGACGAGCAGTACTTC
v_call: TRBV27; clone_size: once; j_call: TRBJ2-7; d_call: .; cdr3_aa: CASSFGPGGEQYF; cdr3_nt: TGTGCCAGCAGTTTCGGCCCTGGGGGGGAGCAGTACTTC
v_call: TRBV19; clone_size: .; j_call: TRBJ2-7; d_call: TRBD1; cdr3_aa: CASSPGTGRREQYF; cdr3_nt: TGTGCCAGTAGTCCGGGGACAGGCCGGCGGGAGCAGTACTTC
v_call: TRBV5-4; clone_size: few; j_call: TRBJ2-7; d_call: TRBD1; cdr3_aa: CASSQGGLGQGSYEQYF; cdr3_nt: TGTGCCAGCAGTCAGGGGGGGCTGGGACAGGGGTCCTACGAGCAGTACTTC
v_call: TRBV28; clone_size: .; j_call: TRBJ1-1; d_call: TRBD1; cdr3_aa: CASRQDRGRVGTEAFF; cdr3_nt: TGTGCCAGCAGACAGGACAGGGGAAGGGTGGGGACTGAAGCTTTCTTT
v_call: TRBV2; clone_size: .; j_call: TRBJ2-1; d_call: TRBD1; cdr3_aa: CASLGRDRGGNEQFF; cdr3_nt: TGTGCCAGCCTTGGGAGGGACAGGGGGGGCAATGAGCAGTTCTTC
v_call: TRBV7-9; clone_size: .; j_call: TRBJ2-7; d_call: TRBD2; cdr3_aa: CASSSFNAGDWYEQYF; cdr3_nt: TGTGCCAGCAGCTCCTTTAATGCGGGAGACTGGTACGAGCAGTACTTC
v_call: TRBV4-1; clone_size: .; j_call: TRBJ2-1; d_call: .; cdr3_aa: CASSQLGAVNEQFF; cdr3_nt: TGCGCCAGCAGCCAATTAGGGGCGGTCAATGAGCAGTTCTTC
v_call: TRBV5-1; clone_size: .; j_call: TRBJ1-6; d_call: .; cdr3_aa: CASSPTVSSYNSPLHF; cdr3_nt: TGCGCCAGCAGCCCGACAGTAAGCTCCTATAATTCACCCCTCCACTTT
v_call: TRBV19; clone_size: .; j_call: TRBJ2-1; d_call: .; cdr3_aa: CASSLGLVFQNNEQFF; cdr3_nt: TGTGCCAGTAGTCTGGGGCTAGTCTTCCAAAACAATGAGCAGTTCTTC
v_call: TRBV27; clone_size: .; j_call: TRBJ1-1; d_call: .; cdr3_aa: CASVSTDARRTEAFF; cdr3_nt: TGTGCCAGCGTTAGTACGGACGCCCGGAGGACTGAAGCTTTCTTT
v_call: TRBV5-8; clone_size: few; j_call: TRBJ2-5; d_call: .; cdr3_aa: CASSSTPQGGETQYF; cdr3_nt: TGTGCCAGCAGCTCGACCCCCCAGGGAGGAGAGACCCAGTACTTC
v_call: TRBV19; clone_size: .; j_call: TRBJ2-5; d_call: .; cdr3_aa: CASNPTLGRVEDQETQYF; cdr3_nt: TGTGCCAGTAACCCCACGCTAGGAAGGGTGGAGGACCAAGAGACCCAGTACTTC
v_call: TRBV10-3; clone_size: .; j_call: TRBJ1-1; d_call: .; cdr3_aa: CAISDVARAGLNTEAFF; cdr3_nt: TGTGCCATCAGTGACGTGGCGCGGGCAGGATTGAACACTGAAGCTTTCTTT
v_call: TRBV9; clone_size: .; j_call: TRBJ2-2; d_call: TRBD2; cdr3_aa: CASSPRTSGGTGELFF; cdr3_nt: TGTGCCAGCAGCCCGAGGACTAGCGGAGGCACCGGGGAGCTGTTTTTT
v_call: TRBV6-6; clone_size: once; j_call: TRBJ2-7; d_call: .; cdr3_aa: CASSSRRDEQYF; cdr3_nt: TGTGCCAGCAGTTCCCGGAGGGACGAGCAGTACTTC
v_call: TRBV29-1; clone_size: .; j_call: TRBJ2-7; d_call: .; cdr3_aa: CSVEDRGYEQYF; cdr3_nt: TGCAGCGTTGAAGATAGGGGATACGAGCAGTACTTC
v_call: TRBV15; clone_size: .; j_call: TRBJ2-5; d_call: .; cdr3_aa: CATSKAGVVETQYF; cdr3_nt: TGTGCCACCAGCAAGGCAGGGGTAGTGGAGACCCAGTACTTC
v_call: TRBV6-5; clone_size: .; j_call: TRBJ2-7; d_call: .; cdr3_aa: CASIPRTGQGHEQYF; cdr3_nt: TGTGCCAGCATTCCACGGACCGGGCAGGGGCACGAGCAGTACTTC
v_call: TRBV27; clone_size: .; j_call: TRBJ2-5; d_call: TRBD1; cdr3_aa: CASSHRDRGRETQYF; cdr3_nt: TGTGCCAGCAGTCACCGGGACAGGGGGCGAGAGACCCAGTACTTC
v_call: TRBV27; clone_size: .; j_call: TRBJ2-7; d_call: .; cdr3_aa: CASGPLAYEQYF; cdr3_nt: TGTGCCAGCGGTCCTCTAGCCTACGAGCAGTACTTC
v_call: TRBV6-1; clone_size: .; j_call: TRBJ1-5; d_call: .; cdr3_aa: CASSVVWGVLMTDSNQPQHF; cdr3_nt: TGTGCCAGCAGTGTAGTTTGGGGCGTTCTTATGACAGATAGCAATCAGCCCCAGCATTTT
v_call: TRBV9; clone_size: once; j_call: TRBJ2-7; d_call: .; cdr3_aa: CASSLTQVSYEQYF; cdr3_nt: TGTGCCAGCAGCCTCACACAGGTCTCCTACGAGCAGTACTTC
v_call: TRBV30; clone_size: .; j_call: TRBJ2-7; d_call: TRBD2; cdr3_aa: CAWTQSLAGGGYEQYF; cdr3_nt: TGTGCCTGGACTCAATCACTAGCGGGAGGCGGCTACGAGCAGTACTTC